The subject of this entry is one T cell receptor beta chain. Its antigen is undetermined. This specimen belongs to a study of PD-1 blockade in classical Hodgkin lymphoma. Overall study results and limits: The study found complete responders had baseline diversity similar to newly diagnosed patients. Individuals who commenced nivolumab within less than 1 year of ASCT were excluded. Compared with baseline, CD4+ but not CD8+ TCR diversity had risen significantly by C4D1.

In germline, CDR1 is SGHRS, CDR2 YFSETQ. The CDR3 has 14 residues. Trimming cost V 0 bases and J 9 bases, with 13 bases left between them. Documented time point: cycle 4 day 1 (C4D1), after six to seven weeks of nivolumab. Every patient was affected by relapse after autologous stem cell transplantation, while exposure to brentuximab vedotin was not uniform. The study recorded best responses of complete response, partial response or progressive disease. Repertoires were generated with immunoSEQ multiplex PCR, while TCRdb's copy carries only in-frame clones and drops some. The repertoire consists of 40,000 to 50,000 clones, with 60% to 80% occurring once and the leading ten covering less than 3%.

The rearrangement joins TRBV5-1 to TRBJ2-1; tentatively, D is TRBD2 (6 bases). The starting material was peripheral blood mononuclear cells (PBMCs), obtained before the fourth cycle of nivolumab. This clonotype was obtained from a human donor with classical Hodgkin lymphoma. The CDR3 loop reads CASSLEGGVGEQFF. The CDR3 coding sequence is TGCGCCAGCAGCTTGGAAGGCGGGGTCGGTGAGCAGTTCTTC.